Presented here are 5 T cell receptor beta chains from one specimen sequenced in a study of metastatic and nonmetastatic thyroid tumors. None of the patients had undergone any treatment ahead of thyroid surgery. With MiXCR, TCRdb reprocessed the PCR reads. The data show roughly 58,000 clones, 4% to 4.5% seen once. Sequencing was carried out using blood. These TCRs come from a female donor with papillary thyroid cancer or a benign thyroid nodule (not recorded which). Some clones in this sample may be carry-over from other donors' samples.

This clone was found many times. The sample contains more than one DNA sequence encoding this CDR3. The V gene is TRBV27, the J gene TRBJ1-1; D is perhaps TRBD1 (5 bases). This CDR3 spans 15 amino acids. Between the trimmed V and J ends, which lost 5 bases and 0 bases, there was a span of 13 bases. Germline CDR1 and CDR2: MNHEY and SMNVEV (reference sequence). The CDR3 reads CASSLSGTVNTEAFF. In DNA, the CDR3 is TGTGCCAGCAGTCTGTCCGGGACGGTGAACACTGAAGCTTTCTTT.

Notes on this clone: The junction departs from germline at one end; a sequencing error may be responsible. This CDR3 is also generated by other DNA sequences in the sample. J is TRBJ1-1 and V is TRBV6-1, with unresolved D. The germline V gene encodes CDR1 MNHNS and CDR2 SASEGT. There are 14 residues in the CDR3. CDR3 region: CASSEAGVTTEAFF. CDR3 sequence (DNA): TGTGCCAGCAGTGAAGCTGGCGTGACCACTGAGGCTTTCTTT.

This clone occurred many times. The chain recombines TRBV7-3 with TRBJ1-1, with a tentative D call TRBD1 (5 bases). The germline CDR1 and CDR2 sequences are SGHTA and FQGTGA. V was cut by 3 bases and J by 1 base, with 9 bases left in between. The CDR3 loop spans 14 amino acids. Here the CDR3 DNA reads TGTGCCAGCAGCTTTGGAAGGGGGAACACTGAAGCTTTCTTT. Its protein is CASSFGRGNTEAFF.

This clone has just a few counts. This chain joins TRBV28 and TRBJ1-5, with a tentative D call TRBD1 (6 bases). The CDR3 spans 15 residues. The germline V gene has CDR1 MDHEN and CDR2 SYDVKM. The V end lost 2 bases, the J end lost 6 bases, and 14 bases lay between the germline ends. CDR3 in DNA: TGTGCCAGCAGTTTAAGGGACATAGTAAGTCAGCCCCAGCATTTT. This sequence encodes CASSLRDIVSQPQHF.

The gene calls are TRBV3-1 and TRBJ2-2, with 15 nucleotides matching TRBD2. Germline lookup yields CDR1 LGHDT and CDR2 YNNKEL (reference sequence). CDR3 size: 22 residues. J was trimmed by 4 bases and V by 4 bases; bases with no gene match: 19. This CDR3 is CASSLGLAGGPARFAATGELFF. In DNA, the CDR3 is TGTGCCAGCAGCCTCGGACTAGCGGGAGGGCCCGCTCGTTTCGCGGCCACCGGGGAGCTGTTTTTT. The full variable domain, completed using reference TRBV3-1 and TRBJ2-2, is DTAVSQTPKYLVTQMGNDKSIKCEQNLGHDTMYWYKQDSKKFLKIMFSYNNKELIINETVPNRFSPKSPDKAHLNLHINSLELGDSAVYFCASSLGLAGGPARFAATGELFFGEGSRLTVL.